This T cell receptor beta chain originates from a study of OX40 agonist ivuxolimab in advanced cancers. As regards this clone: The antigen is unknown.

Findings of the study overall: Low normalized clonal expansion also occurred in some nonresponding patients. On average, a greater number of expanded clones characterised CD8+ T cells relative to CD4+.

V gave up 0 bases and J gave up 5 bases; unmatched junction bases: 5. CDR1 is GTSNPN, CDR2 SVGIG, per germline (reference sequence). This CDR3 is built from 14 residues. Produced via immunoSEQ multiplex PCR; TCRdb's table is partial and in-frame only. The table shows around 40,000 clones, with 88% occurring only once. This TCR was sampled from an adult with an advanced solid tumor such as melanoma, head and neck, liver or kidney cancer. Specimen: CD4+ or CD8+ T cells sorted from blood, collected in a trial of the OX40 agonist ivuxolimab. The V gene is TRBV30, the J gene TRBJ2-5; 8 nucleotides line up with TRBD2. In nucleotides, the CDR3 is TGTGCCTGGAGTGTCGGTAGCGGGGTGGAGACCCAGTACTTC. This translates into CAWSVGSGVETQYF.